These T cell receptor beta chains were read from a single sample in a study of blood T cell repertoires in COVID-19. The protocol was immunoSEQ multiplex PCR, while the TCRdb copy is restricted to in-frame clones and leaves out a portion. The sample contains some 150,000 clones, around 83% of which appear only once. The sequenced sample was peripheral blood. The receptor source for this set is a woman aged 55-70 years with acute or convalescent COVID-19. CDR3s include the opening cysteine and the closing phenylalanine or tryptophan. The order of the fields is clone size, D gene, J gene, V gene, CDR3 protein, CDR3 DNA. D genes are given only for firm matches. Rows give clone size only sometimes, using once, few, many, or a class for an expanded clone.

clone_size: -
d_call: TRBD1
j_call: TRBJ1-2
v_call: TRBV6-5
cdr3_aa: CASRGQDRKNYGYTF
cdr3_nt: TGTGCCAGCAGGGGACAGGACAGGAAGAACTATGGCTACACCTTC

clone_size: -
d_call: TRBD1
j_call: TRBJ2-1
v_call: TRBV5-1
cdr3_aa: CASSSRTGGYNEQFF
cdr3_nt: TGCGCCAGCAGCTCCCGGACAGGGGGCTACAATGAGCAGTTCTTC

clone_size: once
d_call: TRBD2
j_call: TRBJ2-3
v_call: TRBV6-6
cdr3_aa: CASSTPSGGSTDTQYF
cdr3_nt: TGTGCCAGCAGTACCCCTAGCGGGGGGAGCACAGATACGCAGTATTTT

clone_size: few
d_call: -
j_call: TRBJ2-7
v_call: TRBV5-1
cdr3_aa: CASSTPGSYEQYF
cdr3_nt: TGCGCCAGCAGCACCCCCGGCTCCTACGAGCAGTACTTC

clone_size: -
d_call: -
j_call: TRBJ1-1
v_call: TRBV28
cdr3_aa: CASSFTPLGANTEAFF
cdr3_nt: TGTGCCAGCAGTTTCACCCCTTTAGGGGCGAACACTGAAGCTTTCTTT

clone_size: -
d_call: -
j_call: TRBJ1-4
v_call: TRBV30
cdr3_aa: CAWSPKAGWNNEKLFF
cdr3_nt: TGTGCCTGGAGTCCTAAAGCAGGGTGGAATAACGAAAAACTGTTTTTT

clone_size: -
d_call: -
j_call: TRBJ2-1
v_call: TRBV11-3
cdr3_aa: CASSLERGGPYNEQFF
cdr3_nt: TGTGCCAGCAGCTTAGAACGGGGTGGTCCTTACAATGAGCAGTTCTTC

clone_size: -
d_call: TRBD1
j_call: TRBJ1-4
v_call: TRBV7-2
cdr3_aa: CASSLGTGSLGEKLFF
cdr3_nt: TGTGCCAGCAGCTTAGGGACAGGGAGTCTAGGGGAAAAACTGTTTTTT

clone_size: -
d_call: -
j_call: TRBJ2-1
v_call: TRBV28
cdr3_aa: CASSPFTSSYNEQFF
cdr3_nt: TGTGCCAGCAGTCCTTTCACGAGCTCCTACAATGAGCAGTTCTTC

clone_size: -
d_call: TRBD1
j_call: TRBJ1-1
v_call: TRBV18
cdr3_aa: CASSPEDRGFAFF
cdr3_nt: TGTGCCAGCTCACCAGAAGACAGGGGGTTTGCTTTCTTT

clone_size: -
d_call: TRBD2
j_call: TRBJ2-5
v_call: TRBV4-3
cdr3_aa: CASSQHGLEEETQYF
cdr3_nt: TGCGCCAGCAGCCAACACGGACTAGAGGAAGAGACCCAGTACTTC

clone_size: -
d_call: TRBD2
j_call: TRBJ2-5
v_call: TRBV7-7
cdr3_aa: CASSPGGFQETQYF
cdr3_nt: TGTGCTAGCAGCCCGGGGGGATTCCAAGAGACCCAGTACTTC

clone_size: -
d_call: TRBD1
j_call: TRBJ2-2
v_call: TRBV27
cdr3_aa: CASSGDSENTGELFF
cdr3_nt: TGTGCCAGCAGTGGGGACAGCGAGAACACCGGGGAGCTGTTTTTT

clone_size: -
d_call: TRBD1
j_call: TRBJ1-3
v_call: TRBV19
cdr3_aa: CASSIRGRVENTIYF
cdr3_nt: TGTGCCAGTAGTATCAGGGGGCGGGTAGAAAACACCATATATTTT

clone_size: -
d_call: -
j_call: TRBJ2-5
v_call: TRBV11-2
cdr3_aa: CASSLSGAGEGETQYF
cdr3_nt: TGTGCCAGCAGCTTATCTGGGGCAGGGGAGGGCGAGACCCAGTACTTC

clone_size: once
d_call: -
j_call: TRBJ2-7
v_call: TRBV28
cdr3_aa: CAIQTGLSYEQYF
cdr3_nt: TGTGCCATACAGACAGGTCTTTCCTACGAGCAGTACTTC

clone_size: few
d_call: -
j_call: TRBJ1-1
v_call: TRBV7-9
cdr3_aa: CASSFGDTEAFF
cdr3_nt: TGTGCCAGCAGCTTTGGAGACACTGAAGCTTTCTTT

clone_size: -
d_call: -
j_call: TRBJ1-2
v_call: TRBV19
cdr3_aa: CASSIDRASGYTF
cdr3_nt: TGTGCCAGTAGTATAGACAGGGCGAGTGGCTACACCTTC

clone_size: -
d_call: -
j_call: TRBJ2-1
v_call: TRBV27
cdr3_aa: CASSLSARRGPYNEQFF
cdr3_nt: TGTGCCAGCAGTTTATCTGCCCGCAGGGGCCCCTACAATGAGCAGTTCTTC

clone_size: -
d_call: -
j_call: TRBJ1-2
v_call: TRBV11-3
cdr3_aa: CASSYQGGYTF
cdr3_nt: TGTGCCAGCAGCTATCAGGGTGGCTACACCTTC

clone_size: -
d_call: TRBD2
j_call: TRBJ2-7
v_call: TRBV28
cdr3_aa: CASSLGAGLAGLSYEQYF
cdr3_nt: TGTGCCAGCAGTTTGGGGGCCGGACTAGCGGGACTCTCCTACGAGCAGTACTTC

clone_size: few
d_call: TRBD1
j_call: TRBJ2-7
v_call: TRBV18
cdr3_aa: CASSPRDRGLSEQYF
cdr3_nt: TGTGCCAGCTCCCCCCGGGACAGGGGATTGAGCGAGCAGTACTTC

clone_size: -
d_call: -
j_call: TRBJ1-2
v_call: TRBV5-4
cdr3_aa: CASSFVGAGYTF
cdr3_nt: TGTGCCAGCAGCTTTGTTGGGGCCGGCTACACCTTC

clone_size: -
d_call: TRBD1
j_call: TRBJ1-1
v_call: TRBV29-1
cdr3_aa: CSVMTGADTEAFF
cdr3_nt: TGCAGCGTGATGACAGGGGCGGACACTGAAGCTTTCTTT

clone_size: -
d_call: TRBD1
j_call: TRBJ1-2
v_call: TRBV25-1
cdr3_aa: CASSESHRGIYGYTF
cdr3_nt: TGTGCCAGCAGTGAATCCCACAGGGGAATCTATGGCTACACCTTC

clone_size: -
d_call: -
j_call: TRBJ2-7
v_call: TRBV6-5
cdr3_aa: CASSRSTAYEQYF
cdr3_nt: TGTGCCAGCAGTAGATCGACAGCCTACGAGCAGTACTTC

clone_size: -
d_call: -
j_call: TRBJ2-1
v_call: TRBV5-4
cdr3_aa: CASSLGERSSYNEQFF
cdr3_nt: TGTGCCAGCAGCTTGGGGGAGCGTAGCTCCTACAATGAGCAGTTCTTC

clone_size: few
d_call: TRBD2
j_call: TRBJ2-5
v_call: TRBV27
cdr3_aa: CASSLSLTSGAQETQYF
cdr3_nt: TGTGCCAGCAGTTTATCCCTGACTAGCGGGGCACAAGAGACCCAGTACTTC